Below are 9 T cell receptor beta chains sequenced from a single sample in a study of post-analysis software for immune sequencing data. Overall study results and limits: Roughly five TRBV segments appeared more often in patients than in controls, and TRBV5-6, TRBV5-1 and TRBV20-1 were among these.

These receptors' targets are unknown. The TCR beta cDNA libraries contained unique molecular identifiers. TCRdb processed the PCR reads anew with MiXCR; each CDR3 protein has one entry. This sample has fewer than 850,000 distinct CDR3 sequences, with approximately 44% found just once. The sequenced material came from blood. The receptors shown here come from a girl aged 10 to 17 with multiple sclerosis.

Ten or more counts support this clonotype. The V and J genes are TRBV7-9 and TRBJ2-1; a weak D match, TRBD2 (5 bases). The CDR3 length is 12 residues. Deletions cut 3 bases from V and 9 bases from J, with 9 bases between. Germline V gives CDR1 SEHNR, CDR2 FQNEAQ (reference sequence). The CDR3 loop is CASSFPRGEQFF. The CDR3, as DNA: TGTGCCAGCAGCTTCCCCCGGGGTGAGCAGTTCTTC.

This chain uses TRBV21-1 with TRBJ2-4; the DNA was not compared with TRBD1, the D call given in the table. TRBV21-1 is a listed pseudogene. The CDR3 loop spans 18 amino acids. CDR3 coding DNA: TGTGCCAGCAGCAAGGGATTTTTCAGGGCACTAGCCAAAAACATTCAGTACTTC. It is translated as CASSKGFFRALAKNIQYF.

This chain joins TRBV2 and TRBJ1-5; no clear D. The CDR3 is 15 amino acids. V was shortened by 1 base and J by 6 bases, with 13 bases between the two germline ends. Per germline, CDR1 SNHLY and CDR2 FYNNEI. CDR3 sequence: CASSEDSSRGQPQHF. The CDR3 DNA reads as TGTGCCAGCAGTGAAGACAGCTCCCGGGGTCAGCCCCAGCATTTT.

The CDR3 here is CASSQDSWYGYTF. The CDR3 DNA is TGTGCCAGCAGCCAAGATTCTTGGTACGGCTACACCTTC. The J gene is TRBJ1-2, the V gene TRBV3-1; D call uncertain. Germline V gene data show CDR1 as LGHDT and CDR2 as YNNKEL (reference sequence). Trimming left V 0 bases short and J 8 bases short, with 10 bases between. CDR3 length: 13 amino acids.

This chain joins TRBV25-1 and TRBJ2-5; D is perhaps TRBD1 (6 bases). Judging by the DNA end, TRBJ2-7 fits better; the J call may be wrong. CDR1 is MGHDK and CDR2 is SYGVNS in the germline V gene. This CDR3 comprises 14 residues. Here the CDR3 reads CASRRAGVQGEQYF. The CDR3 DNA sequence: TGTGCCAGCAGGAGAGCAGGGGTTCAAGGCGAGCAGTACTTC.

This clonotype has a handful of counts. The rearrangement links TRBV7-3 to TRBJ2-3; D gene ambiguous. V shed 2 bases and J shed 6 bases, with 9 bases lying between them. CDR1 is SGHTA and CDR2 is FQGTGA in the germline V gene. The length of the CDR3 is 13 residues. DNA for the CDR3: TGTGCCAGCAGCTTAGTTTTTGAGGATACGCAGTATTTT. This sequence encodes CASSLVFEDTQYF.

This clonotype was observed a handful of times. The gene calls are TRBV7-2 and TRBJ2-3; no clear D gene. Germline CDR1 reads SGHTA; CDR2 reads FQGNSA. The V gene lost 5 bases and the J gene lost 6 bases, with 6 bases spanning the gap. The length of the CDR3 is 11 residues. DNA of the CDR3: TGTGCCAGCAGCCCAGTGGATACGCAGTATTTT. This encodes CASSPVDTQYF.

This clonotype was seen a handful of times. This sequence joins TRBV7-9 and TRBJ1-2; D may be TRBD1 (6 bases). Trimming cost V 2 bases and J 4 bases, with 11 bases left between them. The CDR3 covers 14 residues. Per the germline V gene, CDR1 is SEHNR and CDR2 is FQNEAQ (reference sequence). CDR3 sequence: CASSLTGQTYGYTF. The CDR3 DNA is TGTGCCAGCAGCTTAACCGGACAGACCTATGGCTACACCTTC.

V gene TRBV19 combines with J gene TRBJ2-3, with a tentative D call TRBD2 (6 bases). Germline CDR1 LNHDA, CDR2 SQIVND (reference sequence). Between the trimmed V and J ends, which lost 5 bases and 0 bases, there was a span of 15 bases. The CDR3 has 16 residues. The CDR3 loop reads CASSEPGRGSTDTQYF. The CDR3 DNA reads TGTGCCAGTAGTGAGCCGGGACGGGGGAGCACAGATACGCAGTATTTT.